This T cell receptor (beta chain) was sequenced during a study of cytomegalovirus exposure and HLA in healthy donors. A multiplex PCR was run with 60 Vbeta primers and 13 Jbeta primers. Assay used: immunoSEQ multiplex PCR; TCRdb lists only in-frame clones, some missing. Seen here are around 100,000 clones, roughly four fifths observed once, and the top ten hold 4.5% to 7%. The CDR3 extends over 15 amino acids. Germline V gene lookup returns CDR1 SGDLS and CDR2 YYNGEE. V lost 4 bases, J lost 1 base, and 4 bases stayed unmatched. The chain joins TRBV9 to TRBJ2-4; TRBD2 aligns across 8 bases. Sequences were obtained from PBMCs. This clonotype was obtained from a woman between 18 and 29 years old in good health and CMV-seropositive. CDR3 protein: CASSKRETAKNIQYF. The CDR3 DNA reads TGTGCCAGCAGCAAGCGGGAGACGGCCAAAAACATTCAGTACTTC.